Each of the 24 T cell receptor beta chains below was sequenced from the same sample in a study of identical twins. Each CDR3 protein is one row after TCRdb ran MiXCR on the 5' RACE reads. In the table there are about 340,000 distinct CDR3 sequences, 9% to 15% of which are singletons. These data also featured in a second study, about yellow fever vaccine responses in identical twins.

Sequencing was performed on CD8+ T cells sorted from blood. The receptor set was obtained from a woman aged 18-30 years in good health.

This clonotype was observed at least ten times. The rearrangement uses TRBV4-1 and TRBJ2-7; D possibly corresponds to TRBD2 (5 bases). The CDR3 totals 15 residues. Trimming took 3 bases from V and 0 from J, leaving 12 bases between them. Germline-derived CDR1 and CDR2 are MGHRA and YSYEKL. CDR3 in amino acids: CASSQAGLSSYEQYF. The CDR3 nucleotides read TGCGCCAGCAGCCAGGCGGGTCTAAGCTCCTACGAGCAGTACTTC.

This clonotype turned up a few times. The V gene is TRBV4-1, the J gene TRBJ1-1; D not resolved. Germline-derived CDR1 and CDR2 are MGHRA and YSYEKL. V lost 5 bases and J lost 3, with 13 bases in between. CDR3 size: 14 residues. CDR3 bases: TGCGCCAGCAGCTTATTCAGTGAACACACTGAAGCTTTCTTT. This encodes CASSLFSEHTEAFF.

This chain links TRBV10-3 with TRBJ1-2, with a weak D call TRBD1 (6 bases). The V end lost 2 bases, the J end lost 6 bases, and 10 bases lay between the germline ends. The CDR3 length is 13 residues. CDR1 and CDR2 from the germline V gene are ENHRY and SYGVKD. Written as DNA, the CDR3 is TGTGCCATCAGTGAGAGGTCAGGGGATGGCTACACCTTC. Translating gives CAISERSGDGYTF.

This clonotype was recorded many times. The rearrangement uses TRBV4-1 and TRBJ2-7; D is perhaps TRBD1 or TRBD2 (5 bases each). With 0 bases removed from V and 7 bases from J, the gap between germline ends came to 10 bases. This CDR3 is built from 13 residues. Germline CDR1 reads MGHRA; CDR2 reads YSYEKL. The CDR3 DNA is TGCGCCAGCAGCCAAGACGGGACCCGGGAGCAGTACGTC. This encodes CASSQDGTREQYV.

With respect to this clonotype: At one end the junction does not follow the germline gene, possibly because of a read error. The V gene is TRBV27, the J gene TRBJ1-1; 8 bases map to TRBD1. The CDR3 covers 16 residues. Germline V gives CDR1 MNHEY, CDR2 SMNVEV (reference sequence). The DNA of the CDR3 is TGTGCTAGCAGTCCCTACAGGGGGGGGATGAACACTGAAGCTTTCTTT. Its protein product is CASSPYRGGMNTEAFF.

This clonotype has just a few counts. V and J are TRBV29-1 and TRBJ1-2; D remains unclear. V was pared by 6 bases and J by 1 base, with 6 bases between. This CDR3 has 11 residues. Germline V CDR1 and CDR2: SQVTM, ANQGSEA. The CDR3 loop is CSVLDNYGYTF. CDR3 DNA sequence: TGCAGCGTACTGGATAACTATGGCTACACCTTC.

This clonotype was detected a few times. The V gene is TRBV7-9, the J gene TRBJ2-2, with D possibly TRBD1 on 5 matching bases. The CDR3 is made up of 14 amino acids. The V gene's germline CDR1 is SEHNR and CDR2 FQNEAQ (reference sequence). V was cut by 3 bases and J by 7 bases, with 12 bases left in between. CDR3 sequence (DNA): TGTGCCAGCAGCTTCGACAGTTCTTTCGGGGAGCTGTTTTTT. Its protein product is CASSFDSSFGELFF.

The genes are TRBV27 and TRBJ1-2; tentative D call: TRBD1 (5 bases). The CDR3 runs 14 residues. Germline V gene data show CDR1 as MNHEY and CDR2 as SMNVEV (reference sequence). V was shortened by 5 bases and J by 6 bases, with 16 bases between the two germline ends. The CDR3 DNA reads TGTGCCAGCAGTCTAAGGGGCCGTGGGGATGGCTACACCTTC. Translation gives CASSLRGRGDGYTF.

This clonotype was seen a handful of times. The CDR3 DNA follows: TGTGCCAGCAGTCCCGCAGGCAGAAGCTCCTACAATGAGCAGTTCTTC. Encoded protein: CASSPAGRSSYNEQFF. The chain combines TRBV12-3 or TRBV12-4 with TRBJ2-1; D unclear. V was shortened by 5 bases and J by 0 bases, with 14 bases between the two germline ends. This CDR3 region has 16 residues.

The chain uses TRBV20-1 and TRBJ1-2; D is ambiguous. The CDR3 extends over 15 amino acids. Germline V gene lookup returns CDR1 DFQATT and CDR2 SNEGSKA (reference sequence). V lost 1 base, J lost 3 bases, and 15 bases lay in between. In DNA, the CDR3 is TGCAGTGCTAGAGCTAGAAAGGGCGCCCACTATGGCTACACCTTC. It is translated as CSARARKGAHYGYTF.

The chain links TRBV20-1 to TRBJ2-5; 10 bases line up with TRBD2. The CDR3 runs to 14 residues. Germline trimming cut 3 bases from V and 3 bases from J; bases unmatched to any gene: 4. CDR1 is DFQATT, CDR2 SNEGSKA, per germline (reference sequence). CDR3 in amino acids: CSARGAGGEETQYF. The CDR3 region has the DNA TGCAGTGCTAGGGGAGCGGGGGGGGAAGAGACCCAGTACTTC.

This clonotype was seen repeatedly, ten times or more. V usage is TRBV7-9 and J usage is TRBJ2-3, with unresolved D. Germline CDR1 and CDR2: SEHNR and FQNEAQ (reference sequence). V shed 2 bases and J shed 3 bases, with 12 bases lying between them. This CDR3 is built from 15 residues. CDR3 amino acids: CASSLSEKATDTQYF. CDR3 sequence (DNA): TGTGCCAGCAGCTTATCAGAAAAAGCAACAGATACGCAGTATTTT.

This rearrangement joins TRBV4-2 to TRBJ2-1, with D perhaps being TRBD1 or TRBD2 (7 bases each). The germline CDR1 and CDR2 sequences are LGHNA and YNFKEQ. V lost 4 bases, J lost 4 bases, and 23 bases lay in between. CDR3 size: 18 residues. The CDR3 reads CASSPRGGGTTAYNEQFF. DNA for the CDR3: TGTGCCAGCAGCCCAAGGGGAGGGGGCACGACGGCTTACAATGAGCAGTTCTTC.

In this sample, this clonotype turned up a few times. The chain uses TRBV5-1 and TRBJ2-1; no reliable D call. The CDR3 is 14 residues long. Germline-derived CDR1 and CDR2 are SGHRS and YFSETQ. V dropped 3 bases and J dropped 3 bases, with 10 bases sitting between them. This chain's CDR3 is CASSSGWNYNEQFF. DNA of the CDR3: TGCGCCAGCAGCTCCGGCTGGAACTACAATGAGCAGTTCTTC.

DNA for the CDR3: TGTGCCATCAGGGATCCGGGACAGGGGTCCTTTTTCTCCTACAATGAGCAGTTCTTC. Translated, it gives CAIRDPGQGSFFSYNEQFF. The chain employs TRBV10-3 and TRBJ2-1, with TRBD1 identical over 10 bases. V shed 6 bases, J shed 0 bases, and the junction held 14 bases outside the gene matches. Per the germline V gene, CDR1 is ENHRY and CDR2 is SYGVKD. CDR3 length: 19 amino acids.

The chain is built from TRBV25-1 and TRBJ2-5; D unresolved. This CDR3 region has 14 residues. V shed 0 bases and J shed 5 bases, with 10 bases lying between them. Per the germline V gene, CDR1 is MGHDK and CDR2 is SYGVNS. The CDR3 is CASSEYESRETQYF. Written as DNA, the CDR3 is TGTGCCAGCAGTGAATATGAATCCCGGGAGACCCAGTACTTC. The variable domain in full, completed from reference TRBV25-1 and TRBJ2-5, reads EADIYQTPRYLVIGTGKKITLECSQTMGHDKMYWYQQDPGMELHLIHYSYGVNSTEKGDLSSESTVSRIRTEHFPLTLESARPSHTSQYLCASSEYESRETQYFGPGTRLLVL.

This clonotype was detected only a few times. The V and J genes are TRBV7-8 and TRBJ2-7, with D possibly TRBD2 on 5 matching bases. This CDR3 has 16 amino acids. The germline CDR1 and CDR2 sequences are SGHVS and FQNEAQ. Trimming took off 7 bases at V and 4 bases at J, with 23 bases between the two ends. CDR3 sequence: CASTPPSGRIPYEQYF. The DNA for the CDR3 is TGTGCCAGCACCCCCCCCAGCGGTAGGATCCCGTACGAGCAGTACTTC.

The CDR3 DNA follows: TGTGCCACCAGTGCATGGGGTTCCCGGGAGCTGTTTTTT. This encodes CATSAWGSRELFF. The chain uses TRBV24-1 and TRBJ2-2; D is unresolved. Germline CDR1 reads KGHDR; CDR2 reads SFDVKD. V was cut by 5 bases and J by 9 bases, with 12 bases left in between. CDR3 length: 13 amino acids.

This clonotype was picked up many times. The V call is TRBV6-2 or TRBV6-3, the J call TRBJ2-1, with D tentatively TRBD2 (6 bases). V was clipped by 6 bases and J by 5 bases, with 11 bases between them. The CDR3 has 13 residues. Per germline, CDR1 MNHEY and CDR2 SVGEGT. The CDR3: CASSLGLNNEQFF. For the CDR3, the DNA is TGTGCCAGCAGCTTGGGACTGAACAATGAGCAGTTCTTC.

This clonotype was observed many times. This chain's CDR3 is CSVEGLSFRAPGETQYF. In nucleotides, the CDR3 is TGCAGCGTTGAAGGTCTGAGTTTTAGGGCCCCGGGAGAGACCCAGTACTTC. The chain couples TRBV29-1 to TRBJ2-5; D is ambiguous. The germline gives CDR1 SQVTM, CDR2 ANQGSEA. This CDR3 is 17 amino acids long. V lost 1 base and J 4 bases, leaving 22 bases between the germline ends.

This chain joins TRBV29-1 and TRBJ1-1; D perhaps matches TRBD1 (6 bases). Germline V gene data show CDR1 as SQVTM and CDR2 as ANQGSEA. The CDR3 runs to 11 residues. Deletions cut 6 bases from V and 7 bases from J, with 12 bases between. The DNA of the CDR3 is TGCAGCGTGGGCAGGGGAAGTGAAGCTTTCTTT. Its translation: CSVGRGSEAFF.

In its sample, this clonotype was seen a few times. The gene calls are TRBV28 and TRBJ2-7, with D hard to call. The CDR3 loop spans 11 amino acids. The V end was cut by 1 base, the J end by 12 bases, with 10 bases between. Germline V CDR1 and CDR2: MDHEN, SYDVKM. Here the CDR3 DNA reads TGTGCCAGCAGTTTATTGGAAAGGGTGTACTTC. Translating it yields CASSLLERVYF.

The chain couples TRBV20-1 to TRBJ1-1; TRBD1 might be the D (5 bases). V shed 3 bases and J shed 4 bases, with 12 bases lying between them. This CDR3 comprises 13 residues. Looked up from germline, CDR1 is DFQATT and CDR2 is SNEGSKA (reference sequence). The CDR3 sequence: CSASPRAATEAFF. The CDR3 bases are TGCAGTGCTAGCCCCAGGGCAGCCACTGAAGCTTTCTTT.

The sample holds a few counts of this clonotype. V usage is TRBV12-3 or TRBV12-4 and J usage is TRBJ2-3; 7 nucleotides line up with TRBD2. There are 16 residues in the CDR3. J gave up 5 bases and V 3 bases, and 11 bases lay outside the gene matches. The CDR3 loop is CASSFISGESKDTQYF. CDR3 sequence (DNA): TGTGCCAGCAGTTTTATCAGCGGGGAGTCCAAAGATACGCAGTATTTT.